A single sample is the source of the 27 T cell receptor beta chains below, sequenced in a study of blood T cell repertoires in COVID-19 (dated by TCRdb to between 2020 and 2021). Libraries were made using the immunoSEQ multiplex PCR assay. The clones in this table, taken by TCRdb from immuneACCESS, are in-frame only. Not every clone is retained; where verified, under half of the shortfall comes from an unresolved V gene, and the cause of the rest is unknown. The table for this sample lists nearly 55,000 clones; about 86% of them were counted only once. 12% of the sample lies in the top ten. Material for sequencing was peripheral blood. These TCRs come from a man in his 70s with active COVID-19.

The V gene is TRBV5-1, the J gene TRBJ2-1, with 8 nucleotides matching TRBD2. CDR3 size: 17 residues. Losses at the gene ends were 2 bases for V and 4 bases for J; bases not matched to a gene: 11. CDR1 is SGHRS, CDR2 YFSETQ, per germline. The CDR3 is CASSFYPVAGGYNEQFF. The CDR3 nucleotides read TGCGCCAGCAGCTTTTACCCGGTGGCGGGGGGATACAATGAGCAGTTCTTC.

The chain joins TRBV9 to TRBJ2-3, with 12 positions matching TRBD2. Looked up from germline, CDR1 is SGDLS and CDR2 is YYNGEE. The CDR3 runs 18 residues. V trimming: 4 bases; J trimming: 2 bases; junction bases outside the gene matches: 11. Here the CDR3 DNA reads TGTGCCAGCAGCTGGACTAGCGGGGTGGGGACACACACAGATACGCAGTATTTT. Residues: CASSWTSGVGTHTDTQYF.

The V gene is TRBV3-1 (or the pseudogene TRBV3-2), the J gene TRBJ2-4; 7 positions match TRBD1. This CDR3 spans 17 amino acids. Losses at the gene ends were 2 bases for V and 1 base for J; bases not matched to a gene: 8. Germline CDR1 is LGHDT and CDR2 is YNNKEL (reference sequence). CDR3 nucleotide sequence: TGTGCCAGCAGCCAACATCTACAGGGGATGGCCAAAAACATTCAGTACTTC. Translation: CASSQHLQGMAKNIQYF.

This rearrangement joins TRBV9 to TRBJ2-1, with D tentatively TRBD1 (6 bases). The length of the CDR3 is 16 residues. Germline V gives CDR1 SGDLS, CDR2 YYNGEE. Trimming cost V 0 bases and J 0 bases, with 10 bases left between them. CDR3 protein: CASSVAGASSYNEQFF. CDR3 coding DNA: TGTGCCAGCAGCGTAGCAGGGGCGAGCTCCTACAATGAGCAGTTCTTC.

The chain carries TRBV7-2 and TRBJ2-3; maybe TRBD1 (5 bases). The CDR3 has 13 residues. V was clipped by 3 bases and J by 4 bases, with 8 bases between them. CDR1 is SGHTA, CDR2 FQGNSA, per germline. CDR3 protein: CASSFQGADTQYF. As DNA, the CDR3 is TGTGCCAGCAGCTTCCAAGGGGCAGATACGCAGTATTTT.

This chain joins TRBV10-3 and TRBJ2-2; D unclear. Trimming cost V 11 bases and J 4 bases, with 11 bases left between them. This CDR3 region has 12 residues. CDR1 is ENHRY and CDR2 is SYGVKD in the germline V gene. As DNA, the CDR3 is TGTGCCTACAACCCGGGCACCGGGGAGCTGTTTTTT. This translates into CAYNPGTGELFF.

The V call is TRBV24-1, the J call TRBJ2-3, with TRBD2 matching over 9 bases. The V gene end was trimmed by 4 bases and the J gene end by 3 bases; junction bases not matched to a gene: 7. Germline V lookup: CDR1 KGHDR, CDR2 SFDVKD. The CDR3 length is 16 residues. For the CDR3, the DNA is TGTGCCACCAGTGAAACGCGGGGGGGCGGAACAGATACGCAGTATTTT. As protein: CATSETRGGGTDTQYF.

The CDR3 DNA sequence: TGTGCCAGCAGCTTAGGGCTAGTTCCTGGAAACACCATATATTTT. Translation gives CASSLGLVPGNTIYF. The chain uses TRBV7-2 and TRBJ1-3; D uncertain. V lost 1 base and J lost 2, with 9 bases in between. Germline assignment: CDR1 SGHTA and CDR2 FQGNSA. The CDR3 runs to 15 residues. Full variable domain (missing parts from reference TRBV7-2 and TRBJ1-3): GAGVSQSPSNKVTEKGKDVELRCDPISGHTALYWYRQSLGQGLEFLIYFQGNSAPDKSGLPSDRFSAERTGGSVSTLTIQRTQQEDSAVYLCASSLGLVPGNTIYFGEGSWLTVV.

The chain combines TRBV18 with TRBJ2-1; TRBD1 matches 9 bases. The CDR3 extends over 14 amino acids. The germline CDR1 and CDR2 sequences are KGHSH and LQKENI. The V and J ends lost 4 bases and 5 bases, in that order; junction bases with no gene match: 3. CDR3 residues: CASSLGTGNNEQFF. In DNA form, the CDR3 reads TGTGCCAGCTCACTAGGGACAGGGAACAATGAGCAGTTCTTC.

The genes are TRBV7-2 and TRBJ2-7; a possible D gene is TRBD1 (5 bases). This CDR3 spans 13 amino acids. Trimming cost V 5 bases and J 4 bases, with 12 bases left between them. Germline CDR1 is SGHTA and CDR2 is FQGNSA. This CDR3 is CASSPTPGYEQYF. Here the CDR3 DNA reads TGTGCCAGCAGCCCGACCCCAGGGTACGAGCAGTACTTC.

This chain uses TRBV6-5 with TRBJ2-2; the D is unclear. Germline V gene lookup returns CDR1 MNHEY and CDR2 SVGAGI. CDR3 length: 13 residues. Trimming left V 5 bases short and J 6 bases short, with 10 bases between. As DNA, the CDR3 is TGTGCCAGCAGTCAGGCTAACCCCGGGGAGCTGTTTTTT. It yields the protein CASSQANPGELFF.

The J gene is TRBJ2-7, the V gene TRBV19; the D gene is possibly TRBD2 (7 bases). Germline CDR1 LNHDA, CDR2 SQIVND (reference sequence). The CDR3 runs 16 residues. The V end was cut by 5 bases, the J end by 9 bases, with 26 bases between. CDR3 sequence (DNA): TGTGCCAGTAGTCCTCAGGGCGGGGGCCCTCCTTCCGGGCAGTACTTC. This gives the protein CASSPQGGGPPSGQYF.

The V call is TRBV18, the J call TRBJ1-6; D not resolved. The CDR3 consists of 15 residues. Trimming removed 3 bases from V and 5 bases from J, with 11 bases in between. Looked up from germline, CDR1 is KGHSH and CDR2 is LQKENI. The CDR3, as DNA: TGTGCCAGCTCACCCCTCGAGGGCGATAATTCACCCCTCCACTTT. It translates to CASSPLEGDNSPLHF.

The chain couples TRBV4-3 to TRBJ1-2; possibly TRBD1 for D (5 bases). Germline V gene sequence: CDR1 LGHNA, CDR2 YSLEER. Trimming pared 0 bases from V and 5 bases from J, leaving 13 bases between. This CDR3 contains 15 residues. CDR3 in amino acids: CASSQEGGQAYGYTF. Here the CDR3 DNA reads TGCGCCAGCAGCCAAGAGGGGGGTCAGGCGTATGGCTACACCTTC.

The chain recombines TRBV18 with TRBJ2-1; D gene uncertain. V was clipped by 3 bases and J by 2 bases, with 11 bases between them. The germline CDR1 and CDR2 sequences are KGHSH and LQKENI. The CDR3 length is 15 residues. The CDR3 spells CASSPRMAPYNEQFF. The CDR3 DNA follows: TGTGCCAGCTCACCTCGCATGGCCCCCTACAATGAGCAGTTCTTC. Full variable domain (remainder filled in from reference TRBV18 and TRBJ2-1): NAGVMQNPRHLVRRRGQEARLRCSPMKGHSHVYWYRQLPEEGLKFMVYLQKENIIDESGMPKERFSAEFPKEGPSILRIQQVVRGDSAAYFCASSPRMAPYNEQFFGPGTRLTVL.

Comment on this clone: The sample carries other DNA sequences with the same CDR3. The chain has TRBV4-1 and TRBJ2-2, with 15 bases fitting TRBD2. The ends lost 4 bases at V and 0 bases at J; junction bases unmatched: 0. From germline, CDR1 is MGHRA and CDR2 YSYEKL. The CDR3 contains 17 residues. This CDR3 reads CASSRTSGGANTGELFF. The CDR3 nucleotides are TGCGCCAGCAGCCGGACTAGCGGGGGGGCGAACACCGGGGAGCTGTTTTTT.

The CDR3: CASCARIRSDTQYF. CDR3 DNA sequence: TGTGCCAGTTGCGCACGAATTCGGTCAGATACGCAGTATTTT. This sequence joins TRBV2 and TRBJ2-3, with D hard to call. V was clipped by 9 bases and J by 4 bases, with 17 bases between them. Germline V lookup: CDR1 SNHLY, CDR2 FYNNEI. The CDR3 has 14 amino acids.

This clone showed up just once. The chain employs TRBV7-3 and TRBJ2-1; a weak D match, TRBD2 (5 bases). This CDR3 comprises 16 residues. Germline-derived CDR1 and CDR2 are SGHTA and FQGTGA. The V gene lost 1 base and the J gene lost 2 bases, with 12 bases spanning the gap. CDR3 in DNA: TGTGCCAGCAGCTTAAGAGGGAGTAGCACCTACAATGAGCAGTTCTTC. It yields the protein CASSLRGSSTYNEQFF.

This clone has just a few counts. The genes are TRBV7-2 and TRBJ1-2, with D possibly being TRBD1 (5 bases). CDR1 is SGHTA and CDR2 is FQGNSA in the germline V gene. V shed 5 bases and J shed 3 bases, with 16 bases lying between them. The CDR3 is made up of 15 amino acids. The CDR3 loop is CASSRPGGNYYGYTF. The CDR3 DNA is TGTGCCAGCAGCAGGCCGGGGGGTAACTACTATGGCTACACCTTC. Variable domain in full (rest from reference TRBV7-2 and TRBJ1-2): GAGVSQSPSNKVTEKGKDVELRCDPISGHTALYWYRQSLGQGLEFLIYFQGNSAPDKSGLPSDRFSAERTGGSVSTLTIQRTQQEDSAVYLCASSRPGGNYYGYTFGSGTRLTVV.

The rearrangement uses TRBV4-2 and TRBJ1-4; D gene unclear. Trimming cost V 3 bases and J 8 bases, with 10 bases left between them. CDR3 size: 13 residues. Germline CDR1 is LGHNA and CDR2 is YNFKEQ. DNA for the CDR3: TGTGCCAGCAGCCAGCCCCACCGGGAAAAACTGTTTTTT. Amino acids: CASSQPHREKLFF.

This clone was counted a few times. CDR3 in amino acids: CASTTGQGTYEQYF. CDR3 DNA: TGTGCCAGTACCACGGGACAGGGCACCTACGAGCAGTACTTC. This chain uses TRBV19 with TRBJ2-7; TRBD1 matches at 9 bases. Losses at the gene ends were 7 bases for V and 2 bases for J; bases not matched to a gene: 6. This CDR3 spans 14 amino acids. Germline V gives CDR1 LNHDA, CDR2 SQIVND (reference sequence).

Written as DNA, the CDR3 is TGTGCCAGTAGTATAGGACAGGGACGGGGAACTGAAGCTTTCTTT. Its protein is CASSIGQGRGTEAFF. The rearrangement uses TRBV19 and TRBJ1-1; TRBD1 agrees at 7 bases. Germline V gives CDR1 LNHDA, CDR2 SQIVND (reference sequence). Trimming cost V 1 base and J 5 bases; bases outside gene matches: 7. The length of the CDR3 is 15 residues.

The CDR3 bases are TGTGCCAGCAGCCCCGGGACAGGGGTAGTCGTTGGCTACACCTTC. It codes for CASSPGTGVVVGYTF. The rearrangement uses TRBV7-2 and TRBJ1-2, with TRBD1 matching 10 bases. The CDR3 contains 15 residues. V lost 5 bases and J lost 7; bases outside the gene matches: 10. CDR1 SGHTA and CDR2 FQGNSA come from the germline V gene.

V and J are TRBV18 and TRBJ2-7; 8 bases are shared with TRBD1. Germline loops: CDR1 KGHSH, CDR2 LQKENI. The CDR3 consists of 17 residues. The junction had 14 bases not matched to a gene; V was cut back by 6 bases and J by 1 base. CDR3 bases: TGTGCCAGCTCCCACACGGCCGGACAGGGACTTTCCTACGAGCAGTACTTC. Its translation: CASSHTAGQGLSYEQYF.

V and J are TRBV9 and TRBJ1-2, with a possible D match to TRBD1 (5 bases). V was shortened by 2 bases and J by 7 bases, with 18 bases between the two germline ends. The germline V gene encodes CDR1 SGDLS and CDR2 YYNGEE. CDR3 size: 15 residues. CDR3 loop: CASSVSVREDVGYTF. The CDR3 region has the DNA TGTGCCAGCAGCGTCTCAGTCAGGGAAGACGTTGGCTACACCTTC.

The genes are TRBV11-3 and TRBJ2-3, with a weak D call TRBD2 (7 bases). The CDR3 has 14 amino acids. With 8 bases removed from V and 2 bases from J, the gap between germline ends came to 14 bases. Germline CDR1 SGHNT, CDR2 YENEEA. This CDR3 reads CASLRGGDTDTQYF. In nucleotides, the CDR3 is TGTGCCAGCCTCAGGGGAGGGGACACAGATACGCAGTATTTT. The full variable domain, its missing parts supplied by reference TRBV11-3 and TRBJ2-3, is EAGVVQSPRYKIIEKKQPVAFWCNPISGHNTLYWYLQNLGQGPELLIRYENEEAVDDSQLPKDRFSAERLKGVDSTLKIQPAELGDSAVYLCASLRGGDTDTQYFGPGTRLTVL.

The rearrangement uses TRBV6-6 and TRBJ1-5; D remains unclear. Trimming cost V 6 bases and J 0 bases, with 9 bases left between them. Germline CDR1 is MNHNY and CDR2 is SVGAGI (reference sequence). The length of the CDR3 is 14 residues. CDR3 in amino acids: CASSLSGSNQPQHF. In nucleotides, the CDR3 is TGTGCCAGCAGCCTCAGCGGTAGCAATCAGCCCCAGCATTTT.